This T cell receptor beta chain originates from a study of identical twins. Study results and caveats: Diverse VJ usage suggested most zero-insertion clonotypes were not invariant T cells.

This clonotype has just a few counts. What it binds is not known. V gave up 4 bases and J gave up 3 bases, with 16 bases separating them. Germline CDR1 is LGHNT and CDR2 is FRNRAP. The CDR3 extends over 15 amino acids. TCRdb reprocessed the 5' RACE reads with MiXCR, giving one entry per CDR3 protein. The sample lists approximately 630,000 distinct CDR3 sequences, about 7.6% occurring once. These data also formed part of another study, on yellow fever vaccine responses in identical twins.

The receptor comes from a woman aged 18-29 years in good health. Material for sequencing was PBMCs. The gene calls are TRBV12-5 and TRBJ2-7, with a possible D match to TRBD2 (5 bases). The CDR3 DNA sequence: TGTGCTAGTGGTTGGACTTCTCCTCTCCTCTACGAGCAGTACTTC. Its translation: CASGWTSPLLYEQYF. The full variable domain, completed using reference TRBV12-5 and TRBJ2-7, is DARVTQTPRHKVTEMGQEVTMRCQPILGHNTVFWYRQTMMQGLELLAYFRNRAPLDDSGMPKDRFSAEMPDATLATLKIQPSEPRDSAVYFCASGWTSPLLYEQYFGPGTRLTVT.